A selection of T cell receptor beta chains follows, all from one sample in a study of blood T cells in healthy people across ages. A single record per CDR3 protein comes from TCRdb applying MiXCR to the 5' RACE reads. Of roughly 1,500,000 distinct CDR3 sequences listed, approximately 40% were seen once; the top ten hold approximately 7.9%. Sequences were obtained from blood. The source of these receptors is a woman aged 18-29 years in good health. Both conserved end residues are part of each CDR3. D genes are given only for firm matches. For some rows the clone size is stated as once, few or many, or as a class when expanded; others skip it.

NA | TRBJ2-7 | NA | TRBV9 | CASSNDLGYEQYF | TGTGCCAGCAGCAATGATCTTGGCTACGAGCAGTACTTC
NA | TRBJ1-1 | NA | TRBV12-3/TRBV12-4 | CASTGSEATEAFF | TGTGCCAGCACAGGGAGCGAGGCCACTGAAGCTTTCTTT
NA | TRBJ2-1 | NA | TRBV5-1 | CASRFSGAYNEQFF | TGCGCCAGCAGATTTAGCGGTGCCTACAATGAGCAGTTCTTC
TRBD1 | TRBJ1-2 | once | TRBV13 | CASTLTGGVNYGYTF | TGTGCCAGCACCTTAACAGGGGGCGTCAACTATGGCTACACCTTC
TRBD2 | TRBJ2-7 | NA | TRBV5-1 | CASSSDRSGGYF | TGCGCCAGCAGCTCGGACCGAAGCGGGGGGTACTTC
TRBD2 | TRBJ2-1 | NA | TRBV4-2 | CASSQDRETSGYNEQFF | TGTGCCAGCAGCCAAGATAGGGAGACTAGCGGTTACAATGAGCAGTTCTTC
NA | TRBJ1-1 | few | TRBV24-1 | CATSERYLGGKNTEAFF | TGTGCCACCAGTGAGAGGTATTTGGGGGGGAAGAACACTGAAGCTTTCTTT
TRBD1 | TRBJ2-1 | NA | TRBV2 | CASSWDSDNEQFF | TGTGCCAGCAGCTGGGACAGCGACAATGAGCAGTTCTTC
NA | TRBJ2-5 | NA | TRBV2 | CASTLTQETQYF | TGTGCCAGCACACTAACCCAAGAGACCCAGTACTTC
NA | TRBJ2-6 | NA | TRBV20-1 | CSANGPSLTGANVLTF | TGCAGTGCTAACGGGCCCTCGCTAACTGGGGCCAACGTCCTGACTTTC
NA | TRBJ1-2 | NA | TRBV30 | CAWGSGSTGSAANYGYTF | TGTGCCTGGGGCTCAGGATCTACGGGGAGCGCAGCTAACTATGGCTACACCTTC
NA | TRBJ2-7 | NA | TRBV2 | CVSSHTTDMLGPKWYEQYF | TGTGTCAGCAGCCACACGACCGACATGCTCGGGCCTAAATGGTACGAGCAGTACTTC
NA | TRBJ1-2 | NA | TRBV6-5 | CASSYSGRRGGYTF | TGTGCCAGCAGTTACAGTGGACGCCGAGGTGGCTACACCTTC
NA | TRBJ1-3 | NA | TRBV2 | CASVTNTIYF | TGTGCCAGCGTCACCAACACCATATATTTT
NA | TRBJ2-3 | NA | TRBV5-1 | CASSWRDKRTDTQYF | TGCGCCAGCAGCTGGCGGGACAAGCGCACAGATACGCAGTATTTT
TRBD1 | TRBJ1-6 | NA | TRBV28 | CASRSSWDRELINSPLHF | TGTGCCAGCAGATCGAGCTGGGACAGGGAATTAATTAATTCACCCCTCCACTTT
NA | TRBJ2-7 | NA | TRBV6-5 | CASSYSHTGFYEQYF | TGTGCCAGCAGTTACTCGCACACGGGGTTCTACGAGCAGTACTTC
NA | TRBJ2-3 | NA | TRBV7-7 | CASSLKGGTLTDTQYF | TGTGCCAGCAGCTTAAAAGGCGGGACGCTCACAGATACGCAGTATTTT
NA | TRBJ1-5 | NA | TRBV7-9 | CASSSGSGGSNQPQHF | TGTGCCAGCAGCTCCGGCTCCGGGGGCAGCAATCAGCCCCAGCATTTT
TRBD2 | TRBJ2-5 | NA | TRBV29-1 | CSVRAGLARKETQYF | TGCAGCGTCCGAGCGGGACTAGCGCGGAAAGAGACCCAGTACTTC
TRBD1 | TRBJ2-7 | NA | TRBV6-1 | CASSGDRVRQYF | TGTGCCAGCAGCGGGGACAGGGTAAGGCAGTACTTC
NA | TRBJ2-7 | NA | TRBV20-1 | CSARGAEHSYEQYF | TGCAGTGCTAGAGGAGCGGAACATTCCTACGAGCAGTACTTC
TRBD1 | TRBJ1-5 | NA | TRBV14 | CASSRFWTGGDQPQHF | TGTGCCAGCAGCCGCTTTTGGACAGGAGGGGATCAGCCCCAGCATTTT
TRBD2 | TRBJ2-1 | few | TRBV3-1 | CASSQSGGHYNEQFF | TGTGCCAGCAGCCAAAGCGGGGGTCACTACAATGAGCAGTTCTTC
TRBD2 | TRBJ2-1 | NA | TRBV19 | CASSTSGVYQETQFF | TGTGCCAGTAGTACGAGCGGGGTCTATCAAGAGACCCAGTTCTTC